What follows is one T cell receptor beta chain and its context. What it recognizes is unknown. The data are from a study of PD-1 blockade in classical Hodgkin lymphoma. Whole-study results and caveats: Relapsed/refractory patients reportedly had lower baseline diversity than newly diagnosed patients.

The patients all showed relapse after autologous stem cell transplantation, while their brentuximab vedotin exposure varied. Best responses fell into complete response, partial response or progressive disease. TCRdb's copy holds only in-frame clones and misses some; the assay was immunoSEQ multiplex PCR. The sample includes 4,000 or so clones, 71% seen only once; the top ten take roughly 51%. This TCR derives from a human donor with classical Hodgkin lymphoma. Sample: peripheral blood mononuclear cells (PBMCs), taken at baseline.

CDR3 bases: TGTGCCAGTAGTGAGGGGGCCGGAAACACCATATATTTT. Encoded protein: CASSEGAGNTIYF. The chain combines TRBV19 with TRBJ1-3, with 7 bases that match TRBD1. CDR1 is LNHDA and CDR2 is SQIVND in the germline V gene (reference sequence). The CDR3 is made up of 13 amino acids. Unmatched junction bases numbered 2, after V lost 5 bases and J lost 4 bases.